The 11 T cell receptor beta chains below were found in one sample sequenced in a study of blood T cell repertoires in COVID-19. TCRdb's table, derived via immunoSEQ multiplex PCR, lists solely in-frame clones and lacks some. The sample has about 160,000 clones; about 85% are singletons. The material sequenced was PBMCs or T cells enriched from blood (not recorded which). The receptor set was obtained from a woman between 35 and 50 years old with acute COVID-19.

The rearrangement links TRBV29-1 to TRBJ1-2, with 8 bases that match TRBD1. The CDR3 runs to 12 residues. Germline V gene lookup returns CDR1 SQVTM and CDR2 ANQGSEA. The V gene end was trimmed by 7 bases and the J gene end by 3 bases; junction bases not matched to a gene: 4. The chain's CDR3 is CSGQQGDYGYTF. The CDR3 DNA follows: TGCAGCGGCCAACAGGGGGACTATGGCTACACCTTC.

The chain uses TRBV4-1 and TRBJ2-2, with 16 positions matching TRBD2. Germline V gene lookup returns CDR1 MGHRA and CDR2 YSYEKL. J lost 7 bases, V lost 4 bases, and 3 bases had no gene match. This CDR3 contains 16 residues. This CDR3 reads CASSRGLAGGGGELFF. In DNA, the CDR3 is TGCGCCAGCAGCCGGGGACTAGCGGGAGGGGGCGGGGAGCTGTTTTTT.

The rearrangement uses TRBV2 and TRBJ2-3, with D tentatively TRBD2 (6 bases). Per the germline V gene, CDR1 is SNHLY and CDR2 is FYNNEI. V lost 3 bases to trimming and J lost 5 bases, with 12 bases between them. The CDR3 extends over 14 amino acids. The CDR3 region is CASSDAGPIDTQYF. CDR3 nucleotides: TGTGCCAGCAGTGATGCGGGACCTATAGATACGCAGTATTTT.

The V gene is TRBV7-2, the J gene TRBJ1-1; 9 nucleotides match TRBD1. Germline V gene lookup returns CDR1 SGHTA and CDR2 FQGNSA. CDR3 length: 13 residues. Unmatched junction bases numbered 4, after V lost 4 bases and J lost 7 bases. The CDR3 protein is CASSSTGGLEAFF. CDR3 nucleotide sequence: TGTGCCAGCAGCTCAACAGGGGGCCTTGAAGCTTTCTTT.

The chain has TRBV19 and TRBJ1-4, with D possibly being TRBD1 (5 bases). The germline V gene has CDR1 LNHDA and CDR2 SQIVND (reference sequence). The CDR3 spans 12 residues. With 4 bases removed from V and 14 bases from J, the gap between germline ends came to 14 bases. Written as DNA, the CDR3 is TGTGCCAGTAGTACCCAGACAGCTTTGCTGTTTTTT. It encodes CASSTQTALLFF. Together with reference TRBV19 and TRBJ1-4, the CDR3 gives the full variable domain: DGGITQSPKYLFRKEGQNVTLSCEQNLNHDAMYWYRQDPGQGLRLIYYSQIVNDFQKGDIAEGYSVSREKKESFPLTVTSAQKNPTAFYLCASSTQTALLFFGSGTQLSVL.

The chain has TRBV30 and TRBJ1-5; D not resolved. CDR1 and CDR2 (germline): GTSNPN, SVGIG (reference sequence). Trimming shortened V by 0 bases and J by 5 bases, and 8 bases separated the two germline ends. CDR3 length: 13 residues. The CDR3 bases are TGTGCCTGGAGTGTACGACTCTATCAGCCCCAGCATTTT. Amino acids: CAWSVRLYQPQHF. Looking up the rest from reference TRBV30 and TRBJ1-5 gives the full variable domain: SQTIHQWPATLVQPVGSPLSLECTVEGTSNPNLYWYRQAAGRGLQLLFYSVGIGQISSEVPQNLSASRPQDRQFILSSKKLLLSDSGFYLCAWSVRLYQPQHFGDGTRLSIL.

The rearrangement links TRBV19 to TRBJ2-1; 7 bases fit TRBD2. V was clipped by 5 bases and J by 3 bases; unmatched bases: 7. The CDR3 loop spans 15 amino acids. CDR1 LNHDA and CDR2 SQIVND come from the germline V gene (reference sequence). As DNA, the CDR3 is TGTGCCAGTAGTGCCCCGGGACTACGCTACAATGAGCAGTTCTTC. This encodes CASSAPGLRYNEQFF.

This CDR3 is CASSLFPDVGLAGDNEQFF. The CDR3 DNA reads as TGTGCCAGCAGCTTATTCCCTGACGTGGGACTAGCGGGAGACAATGAGCAGTTCTTC. The rearrangement links TRBV7-3 to TRBJ2-1; 14 nucleotides line up with TRBD2. Losses at the gene ends were 2 bases for V and 5 bases for J; bases not matched to a gene: 11. The CDR3 runs 19 residues. Per germline, CDR1 SGHTA and CDR2 FQGTGA.

V and J are TRBV7-3 and TRBJ2-2; 8 bases fit TRBD2. With V trimmed by 2 bases and J by 7 bases, 6 bases remained unmatched. CDR3 length equals 15 residues. The V gene's germline CDR1 is SGHTA and CDR2 FQGTGA. CDR3 sequence: CASSLGLADDGELFF. The CDR3 coding sequence is TGTGCCAGCAGCTTAGGACTAGCAGACGACGGGGAGCTGTTTTTT.

The rearrangement uses TRBV6-9 and TRBJ2-7; D perhaps matches TRBD1 (6 bases). V lost 7 bases and J 3 bases, leaving 19 bases between the germline ends. CDR1 and CDR2 (germline): MNHGY, SVAAGI. CDR3 size: 15 residues. The CDR3 nucleotides read TGTGCCAGCACCCCAAACAGGGATTCCCTCTACGAGCAGTACTTC. Translation: CASTPNRDSLYEQYF.

The V and J genes are TRBV9 and TRBJ2-2; 14 bases match TRBD2. V trimming: 3 bases; J trimming: 1 base; junction bases outside the gene matches: 5. Looked up from germline, CDR1 is SGDLS and CDR2 is YYNGEE. The CDR3 runs 18 residues. CDR3 coding DNA: TGTGCCAGCAGCGGAGGACTAGCGGGGGGTTGGAACACCGGGGAGCTGTTTTTT. This translates into CASSGGLAGGWNTGELFF.